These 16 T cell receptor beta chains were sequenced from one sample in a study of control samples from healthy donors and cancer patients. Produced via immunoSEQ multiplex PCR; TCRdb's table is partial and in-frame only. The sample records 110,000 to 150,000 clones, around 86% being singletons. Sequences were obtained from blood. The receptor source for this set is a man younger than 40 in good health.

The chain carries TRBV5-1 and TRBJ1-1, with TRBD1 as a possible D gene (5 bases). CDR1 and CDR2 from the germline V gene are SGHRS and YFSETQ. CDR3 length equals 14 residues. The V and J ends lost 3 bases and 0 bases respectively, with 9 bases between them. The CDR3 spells CASSWDGMNTEAFF. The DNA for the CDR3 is TGCGCCAGCAGCTGGGACGGAATGAACACTGAAGCTTTCTTT.

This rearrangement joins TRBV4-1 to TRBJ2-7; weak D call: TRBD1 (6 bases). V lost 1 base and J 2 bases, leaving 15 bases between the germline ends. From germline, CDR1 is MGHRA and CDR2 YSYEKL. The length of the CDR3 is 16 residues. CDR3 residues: CASSQGDNNLPYEQYF. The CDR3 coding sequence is TGCGCCAGCAGCCAAGGGGACAACAACCTTCCCTACGAGCAGTACTTC.

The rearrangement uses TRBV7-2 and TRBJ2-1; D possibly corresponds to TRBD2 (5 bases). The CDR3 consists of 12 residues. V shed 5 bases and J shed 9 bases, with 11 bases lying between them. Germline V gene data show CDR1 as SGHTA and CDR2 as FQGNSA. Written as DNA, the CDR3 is TGTGCCAGCAGCATGGTACGGGGTGAGCAGTTCTTC. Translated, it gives CASSMVRGEQFF.

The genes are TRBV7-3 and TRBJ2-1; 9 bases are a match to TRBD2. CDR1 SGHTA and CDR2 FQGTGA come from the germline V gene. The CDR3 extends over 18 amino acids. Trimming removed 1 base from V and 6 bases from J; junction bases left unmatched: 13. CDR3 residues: CASSLIAGDSPLGNEQFF. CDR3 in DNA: TGTGCCAGCAGCTTAATAGCGGGGGACAGCCCCCTCGGCAATGAGCAGTTCTTC. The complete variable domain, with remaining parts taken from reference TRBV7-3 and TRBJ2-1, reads GAGVSQTPSNKVTEKGKYVELRCDPISGHTALYWYRQSLGQGPEFLIYFQGTGAADDSGLPNDRFFAVRPEGSVSTLKIQRTERGDSAVYLCASSLIAGDSPLGNEQFFGPGTRLTVL.

CDR3 region: CASSYSSGGYNEQFF. The CDR3 bases are TGTGCCAGCAGTTACTCTAGCGGGGGTTACAATGAGCAGTTCTTC. V is TRBV6-2 or TRBV6-3 and J is TRBJ2-1; TRBD2 matches at 9 bases. The germline CDR1 and CDR2 sequences are MNHEY and SVGEGT. The CDR3 spans 15 residues. V lost 0 bases to trimming and J lost 4 bases; unmatched junction nucleotides: 1.

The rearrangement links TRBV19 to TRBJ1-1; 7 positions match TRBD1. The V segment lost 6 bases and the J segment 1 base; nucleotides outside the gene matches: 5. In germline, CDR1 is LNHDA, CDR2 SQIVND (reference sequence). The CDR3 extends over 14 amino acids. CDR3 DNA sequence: TGTGCCAGTAGAACACAGGGGCAGAACACTGAAGCTTTCTTT. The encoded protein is CASRTQGQNTEAFF. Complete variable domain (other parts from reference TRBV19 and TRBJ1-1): DGGITQSPKYLFRKEGQNVTLSCEQNLNHDAMYWYRQDPGQGLRLIYYSQIVNDFQKGDIAEGYSVSREKKESFPLTVTSAQKNPTAFYLCASRTQGQNTEAFFGQGTRLTVV.

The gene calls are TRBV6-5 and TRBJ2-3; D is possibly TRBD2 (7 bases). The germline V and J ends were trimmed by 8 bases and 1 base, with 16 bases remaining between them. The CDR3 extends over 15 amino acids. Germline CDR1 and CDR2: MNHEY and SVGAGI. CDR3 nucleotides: TGTGCCAGCTCCCAGCAAGGGGGGGGCACAGATACGCAGTATTTT. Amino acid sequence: CASSQQGGGTDTQYF.

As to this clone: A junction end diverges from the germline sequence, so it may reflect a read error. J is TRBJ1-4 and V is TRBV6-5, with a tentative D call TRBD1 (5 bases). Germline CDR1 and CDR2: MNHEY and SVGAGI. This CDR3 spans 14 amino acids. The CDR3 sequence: CASKWDGRNEKLFF. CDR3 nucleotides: TGTGCCAGCAAATGGGACGGACGGAATGAAAAACTATTTTTT.

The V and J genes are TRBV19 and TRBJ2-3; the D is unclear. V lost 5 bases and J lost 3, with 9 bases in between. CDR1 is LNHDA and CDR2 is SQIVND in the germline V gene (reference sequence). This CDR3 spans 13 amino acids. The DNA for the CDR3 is TGTGCCAGTAGTCTCGGAACGACAGATACGCAGTATTTT. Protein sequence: CASSLGTTDTQYF.

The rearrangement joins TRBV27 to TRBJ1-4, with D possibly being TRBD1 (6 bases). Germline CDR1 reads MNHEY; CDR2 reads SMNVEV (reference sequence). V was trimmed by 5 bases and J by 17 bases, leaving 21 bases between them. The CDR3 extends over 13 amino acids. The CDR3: CASSPSGGLGVFF. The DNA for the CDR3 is TGTGCCAGCAGTCCCAGTGGGGGGCTAGGCGTTTTTTTT.

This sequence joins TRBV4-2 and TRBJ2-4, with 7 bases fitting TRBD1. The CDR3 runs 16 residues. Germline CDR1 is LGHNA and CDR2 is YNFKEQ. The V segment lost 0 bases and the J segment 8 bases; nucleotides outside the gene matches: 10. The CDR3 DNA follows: TGTGCCAGCAGCCAAGATAGAAAACAGGGGCTGGACATTCAGTACTTC. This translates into CASSQDRKQGLDIQYF.

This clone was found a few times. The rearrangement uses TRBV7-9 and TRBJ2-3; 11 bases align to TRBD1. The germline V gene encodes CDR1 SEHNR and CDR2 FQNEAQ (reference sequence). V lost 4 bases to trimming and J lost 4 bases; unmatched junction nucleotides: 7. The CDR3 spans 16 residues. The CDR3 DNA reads TGTGCCAGCAGCTCCGGACAGGGGGCGCTGGCAGATACGCAGTATTTT. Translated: CASSSGQGALADTQYF.

In DNA form, the CDR3 reads TGCAGTGCTAGTCGGGTGGGGGGCACTGAAGCTTTCTTT. It specifies CSASRVGGTEAFF. The genes are TRBV20-1 and TRBJ1-1; a weak D match, TRBD1 (5 bases). Germline loops: CDR1 DFQATT, CDR2 SNEGSKA (reference sequence). Deletions cut 3 bases from V and 4 bases from J, with 12 bases between. The CDR3 consists of 13 residues.

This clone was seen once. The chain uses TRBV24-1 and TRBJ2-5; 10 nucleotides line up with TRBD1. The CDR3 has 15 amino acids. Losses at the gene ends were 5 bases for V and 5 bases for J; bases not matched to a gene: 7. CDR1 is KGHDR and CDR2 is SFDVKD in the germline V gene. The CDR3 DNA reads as TGTGCCACCAGTGCCGGGACAGGGGTTAGGGAGACCCAGTACTTC. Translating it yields CATSAGTGVRETQYF.

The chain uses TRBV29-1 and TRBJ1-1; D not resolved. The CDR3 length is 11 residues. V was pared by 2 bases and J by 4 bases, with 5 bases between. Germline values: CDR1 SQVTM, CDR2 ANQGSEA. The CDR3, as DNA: TGCAGCGTTGAACGTTCCACTGAAGCTTTCTTT. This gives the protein CSVERSTEAFF.

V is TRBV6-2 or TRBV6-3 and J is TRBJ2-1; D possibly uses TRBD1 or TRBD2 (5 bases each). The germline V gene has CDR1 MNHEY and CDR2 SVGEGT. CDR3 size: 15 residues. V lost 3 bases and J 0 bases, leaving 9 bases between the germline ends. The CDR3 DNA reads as TGTGCCAGCAGTTATCGGGACGCCTCCTACAATGAGCAGTTCTTC. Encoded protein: CASSYRDASYNEQFF.